The 30 T cell receptor beta chains in this list originate from one sample, sequenced in a study of brain T cells in children with intractable seizures. TCRdb's copy holds only in-frame clones and misses some; the assay was immunoSEQ multiplex PCR. The table includes about 76,000 clones, 85% to 95% detected once. The sequenced sample was peripheral blood, obtained at surgery. These receptor sequences come from a boy younger than two with tuberous sclerosis and intractable seizures.

The chain employs TRBV12-5 and TRBJ1-1, with D possibly being TRBD1 (5 bases). Germline CDR1 LGHNT, CDR2 FRNRAP. The CDR3 is made up of 16 amino acids. Trimming pared 0 bases from V and 5 bases from J, leaving 16 bases between. CDR3 nucleotides: TGTGCTAGTGGTTTGGTGGCAGGGCCCCCGAGGACTGAAGCTTTCTTT. Its translation is CASGLVAGPPRTEAFF.

The CDR3 loop is CASSTGDYGYTF. In nucleotides, the CDR3 is TGTGCCAGTAGTACAGGGGACTATGGCTACACCTTC. This chain connects TRBV19 to TRBJ1-2; tentative D call: TRBD1 (6 bases). Germline CDR1 and CDR2: LNHDA and SQIVND (reference sequence). V was clipped by 4 bases and J by 3 bases, with 6 bases between them. This CDR3 has 12 residues.

The chain uses TRBV4-2 and TRBJ2-1, with 8 bases matching TRBD1. J lost 0 bases, V lost 3 bases, and 13 bases had no gene match. The CDR3 sequence is 19 residues long. Germline assignment: CDR1 LGHNA and CDR2 YNFKEQ. This CDR3 is CASSHPKGPGQGSYNEQFF. In DNA, the CDR3 is TGTGCCAGCAGCCACCCGAAGGGCCCTGGACAGGGCTCCTACAATGAGCAGTTCTTC.

J is TRBJ2-1 and V is TRBV10-3; TRBD1 aligns across 9 bases. Germline lookup yields CDR1 ENHRY and CDR2 SYGVKD. The CDR3 length is 14 residues. After removal of 6 bases from V and 8 bases from J, the junction contained 8 bases not matched to a gene. The CDR3 DNA follows: TGTGCCATCAGGCCCGGGACAGGGAGGGATGAGCAGTTCTTC. It yields the protein CAIRPGTGRDEQFF.

The genes are TRBV7-6 and TRBJ1-6; 7 bases line up with TRBD1. The trim removed 0 bases at V and 9 bases at J, leaving 5 bases unmatched. This CDR3 comprises 15 residues. Germline CDR1 is SGHVS and CDR2 is FNYEAQ. The CDR3 DNA follows: TGTGCCAGCAGCTTAGCGCGAGGGGGCTCTTCACCCCTCCACTTT. Residues: CASSLARGGSSPLHF.

The chain links TRBV19 to TRBJ1-6; a weak D match, TRBD1 (6 bases). Looked up from germline, CDR1 is LNHDA and CDR2 is SQIVND (reference sequence). V dropped 7 bases and J dropped 7 bases, with 20 bases sitting between them. This CDR3 has 16 amino acids. The CDR3: CASKVSGAKKNSPLHF. DNA of the CDR3: TGTGCCAGTAAAGTCTCGGGGGCCAAAAAAAATTCACCCCTCCACTTT.

V gene TRBV11-1 combines with J gene TRBJ2-2; D is unresolved. In germline, CDR1 is SGHAT, CDR2 FQDESV (reference sequence). V was pared by 2 bases and J by 1 base, with 5 bases between. CDR3 length: 14 amino acids. CDR3 amino acids: CASSLQGNTGELFF. CDR3 DNA sequence: TGTGCCAGCAGCTTACAAGGGAACACCGGGGAGCTGTTTTTT. The full variable domain, completed using reference TRBV11-1 and TRBJ2-2, is EAEVAQSPRYKITEKSQAVAFWCDPISGHATLYWYRQILGQGPELLVQFQDESVVDDSQLPKDRFSAERLKGVDSTLKIQPAELGDSAMYLCASSLQGNTGELFFGEGSRLTVL.

J is TRBJ1-1 and V is TRBV11-2; 7 bases fit TRBD1. V gave up 4 bases and J gave up 1 base; unmatched junction bases: 3. This CDR3 has 14 amino acids. CDR1 is SGHAT and CDR2 is FQNNGV in the germline V gene. The CDR3 sequence is CASSYGQENTEAFF. CDR3 nucleotides: TGTGCCAGCAGCTACGGACAGGAGAACACTGAAGCTTTCTTT. The full variable domain, in which reference TRBV11-2 and TRBJ1-1 provide the parts outside the CDR3, is EAGVAQSPRYKIIEKRQSVAFWCNPISGHATLYWYQQILGQGPKLLIQFQNNGVVDDSQLPKDRFSAERLKGVDSTLKIQPAKLEDSAVYLCASSYGQENTEAFFGQGTRLTVV.

The chain uses TRBV7-8 and TRBJ2-3; 8 bases are a match to TRBD2. The CDR3 is 17 residues long. V shed 2 bases, J shed 4 bases, and the junction held 11 bases outside the gene matches. Germline-derived CDR1 and CDR2 are SGHVS and FQNEAQ. The CDR3 region is CASSLWPAAGVADTQYF. In DNA, the CDR3 is TGTGCCAGCAGCTTATGGCCCGCAGCGGGAGTTGCAGATACGCAGTATTTT.

The chain couples TRBV9 to TRBJ2-3, with D perhaps matching TRBD2 (6 bases). CDR1 is SGDLS and CDR2 is YYNGEE in the germline V gene. The V end was cut by 0 bases, the J end by 4 bases, with 24 bases between. The CDR3 extends over 19 amino acids. This chain's CDR3 is CASSVAPAPATGEADTQYF. Here the CDR3 DNA reads TGTGCCAGCAGCGTAGCCCCGGCCCCCGCTACGGGGGAGGCAGATACGCAGTATTTT.

The chain is built from TRBV6-2 or TRBV6-3 and TRBJ1-5; D remains ambiguous. Germline V gene lookup returns CDR1 MNHEY and CDR2 SVGEGT. The CDR3 extends over 15 amino acids. The V end was cut by 4 bases, the J end by 0 bases, with 10 bases between. CDR3 sequence: CASSFATLSNQPQHF. CDR3 nucleotide sequence: TGTGCCAGCAGTTTTGCGACCCTTAGCAATCAGCCCCAGCATTTT.

The rearrangement joins TRBV12-5 to TRBJ2-7, with 11 nucleotides matching TRBD1. J gave up 3 bases and V 6 bases, and 4 bases lay outside the gene matches. The CDR3 totals 14 residues. Germline CDR1 reads LGHNT; CDR2 reads FRNRAP. The CDR3 DNA follows: TGTGCTAGTGGAGCCGGGACAGGGGGCTACGAGCAGTACTTC. Its translation: CASGAGTGGYEQYF. Supplemented by reference TRBV12-5 and TRBJ2-7, the full variable domain reads DARVTQTPRHKVTEMGQEVTMRCQPILGHNTVFWYRQTMMQGLELLAYFRNRAPLDDSGMPKDRFSAEMPDATLATLKIQPSEPRDSAVYFCASGAGTGGYEQYFGPGTRLTVT.

This chain uses TRBV9 with TRBJ2-1; 8 nucleotides match TRBD2. Losses at the gene ends were 5 bases for V and 4 bases for J; bases not matched to a gene: 8. Germline V gene lookup returns CDR1 SGDLS and CDR2 YYNGEE. CDR3 length: 15 residues. CDR3 sequence (DNA): TGTGCCAGCAGTCTGGGGACTAGTCCTTACAATGAGCAGTTCTTC. This codes for CASSLGTSPYNEQFF. Full variable domain (remainder filled in from reference TRBV9 and TRBJ2-1): DSGVTQTPKHLITATGQRVTLRCSPRSGDLSVYWYQQSLDQGLQFLIQYYNGEERAKGNILERFSAQQFPDLHSELNLSSLELGDSALYFCASSLGTSPYNEQFFGPGTRLTVL.

This clone was detected once. The J gene is TRBJ1-1, the V gene TRBV29-1, with 10 bases lining up with TRBD1. The CDR3 is 13 residues long. The V gene end was trimmed by 8 bases and the J gene end by 2 bases; junction bases not matched to a gene: 5. The V gene's germline CDR1 is SQVTM and CDR2 ANQGSEA. CDR3 DNA sequence: TGCAGCTCAAAGACAGGGGGCAACACTGAAGCTTTCTTT. It codes for CSSKTGGNTEAFF.

The chain joins TRBV21-1 to TRBJ2-7; no check of the table's D call, TRBD1, against the DNA was made. TRBV21-1 is classified as a pseudogene. The CDR3 is made up of 12 amino acids. The CDR3 nucleotides read TGTGCCAGCAGCAAGGGACAGGGCGAGCAGTACTTC. Its translation: CASSKGQGEQYF.

The chain combines TRBV4-1 with TRBJ2-3; 12 bases match TRBD2. J gave up 5 bases and V 2 bases, and 8 bases lay outside the gene matches. This CDR3 has 17 amino acids. The germline CDR1 and CDR2 sequences are MGHRA and YSYEKL. CDR3 sequence reads: CASSQPTSGGLEDTQYF. CDR3 in DNA: TGCGCCAGCAGCCAACCCACTAGCGGGGGGTTAGAAGATACGCAGTATTTT.

The rearrangement links TRBV3-1 (or the pseudogene TRBV3-2) to TRBJ1-3; TRBD1 is a possible D gene (6 bases). Germline V gene lookup returns CDR1 LGHDT and CDR2 YNNKEL (reference sequence). The ends were cut back, 2 bases at V and 0 bases at J, with 11 bases in the middle. The CDR3 has 16 residues. Here the CDR3 reads CASSQPTGHSGNTIYF. CDR3 in DNA: TGTGCCAGCAGCCAACCGACGGGACACTCTGGAAACACCATATATTTT.

V usage is TRBV7-9 and J usage is TRBJ1-2, with 9 nucleotides matching TRBD1. The J segment lost 5 bases and the V segment lost 2 bases, leaving 3 bases of the junction unmatched. Looked up from germline, CDR1 is SEHNR and CDR2 is FQNEAQ (reference sequence). The CDR3 spans 14 residues. The CDR3 protein is CASSLPGQGYGYTF. The CDR3 DNA sequence: TGTGCCAGCAGCTTACCGGGACAGGGATATGGCTACACCTTC.

The rearrangement links TRBV24-1 to TRBJ2-7, with 7 nucleotides matching TRBD1. Looked up from germline, CDR1 is KGHDR and CDR2 is SFDVKD. V shed 2 bases and J 9 bases; nucleotides not matched to a gene: 3. There are 12 residues in the CDR3. CDR3 sequence reads: CATSDYRGAQYF. CDR3 DNA sequence: TGTGCCACCAGTGATTACAGGGGTGCGCAGTACTTC.

The chain joins TRBV5-1 to TRBJ2-3, with TRBD1 matching 9 bases. The germline gives CDR1 SGHRS, CDR2 YFSETQ. The CDR3 spans 15 residues. With V trimmed by 7 bases and J by 0 bases, 6 bases remained unmatched. CDR3 coding DNA: TGCGCCAGCTGCGTAACAGGGGGCAGCACAGATACGCAGTATTTT. This encodes CASCVTGGSTDTQYF.

The V and J genes are TRBV29-1 and TRBJ2-7, with D tentatively TRBD1 (6 bases). There are 12 residues in the CDR3. With 5 bases removed from V and 1 base from J, the gap between germline ends came to 9 bases. The germline CDR1 and CDR2 sequences are SQVTM and ANQGSEA. The CDR3 protein is CSVWDNSYEQYF. In DNA, the CDR3 is TGCAGCGTTTGGGACAATTCCTACGAGCAGTACTTC.

The V call is TRBV27, the J call TRBJ2-7; unclear D gene. CDR3 length: 12 amino acids. V was trimmed by 2 bases and J by 5 bases, leaving 7 bases between them. In germline, CDR1 is MNHEY, CDR2 SMNVEV (reference sequence). This CDR3 is CASSLPNHEQYF. The CDR3 DNA is TGTGCCAGCAGTTTACCGAACCACGAGCAGTACTTC.

The chain uses TRBV5-1 and TRBJ1-2; 10 positions match TRBD1. The germline CDR1 and CDR2 sequences are SGHRS and YFSETQ. The CDR3 has 15 residues. V lost 6 bases, J lost 4 bases, and 9 bases stayed unmatched. This CDR3 reads CASTRDRGRGYGYTF. Here the CDR3 DNA reads TGCGCCAGCACGCGGGACAGGGGAAGGGGCTATGGCTACACCTTC.

The gene calls are TRBV7-2 and TRBJ2-1; TRBD1 matches 8 bases. Germline V lookup: CDR1 SGHTA, CDR2 FQGNSA. The CDR3 is 16 residues long. V lost 2 bases to trimming and J lost 4 bases; unmatched junction nucleotides: 7. The CDR3, as DNA: TGTGCCAGCAGCTTACTAGGGACAGGTCGTTACAATGAGCAGTTCTTC. Translation gives CASSLLGTGRYNEQFF. Based on the CDR3 plus reference TRBV7-2 and TRBJ2-1, the full variable domain is GAGVSQSPSNKVTEKGKDVELRCDPISGHTALYWYRQSLGQGLEFLIYFQGNSAPDKSGLPSDRFSAERTGGSVSTLTIQRTQQEDSAVYLCASSLLGTGRYNEQFFGPGTRLTVL.

V gene TRBV10-1 combines with J gene TRBJ2-1; 9 bases fit TRBD1. The CDR3 is made up of 15 amino acids. Germline V gene lookup returns CDR1 WNHNN and CDR2 SYGVQD (reference sequence). With V trimmed by 0 bases and J by 7 bases, 4 bases remained unmatched. CDR3 nucleotide sequence: TGCGCCAGCAGTGAGTCGACAGGGGGGTGGAATGAGCAGTTCTTC. Translating gives CASSESTGGWNEQFF.

This chain uses TRBV6-5 with TRBJ2-7; perhaps TRBD2 as D (7 bases). The germline V gene has CDR1 MNHEY and CDR2 SVGAGI. Between the trimmed V and J ends, which lost 6 bases and 4 bases, there was a span of 10 bases. The CDR3 has 12 residues. CDR3 nucleotides: TGTGCCAGCAGGAAGGGGGGGTACGAGCAGTACTTC. It specifies CASRKGGYEQYF.

The CDR3 DNA sequence: TGCGCCAGCAGCCTTAGCCAGGGCTCTGGCTACACCTTC. Amino acid sequence: CASSLSQGSGYTF. This rearrangement joins TRBV5-1 to TRBJ1-2; D may be TRBD1 (5 bases). Germline V CDR1 and CDR2: SGHRS, YFSETQ. V was shortened by 4 bases and J by 7 bases, with 14 bases between the two germline ends. The CDR3 loop spans 13 amino acids.

CDR3 sequence (DNA): TGCGCCAGCAGCCAATTAAGACGTGCGGAACAAGAGACCCAGTACTTC. This sequence encodes CASSQLRRAEQETQYF. This chain links TRBV4-1 with TRBJ2-5, with D uncertain. Germline V gene sequence: CDR1 MGHRA, CDR2 YSYEKL. CDR3 size: 16 residues. Trimming took 2 bases from V and 2 from J, leaving 15 bases between them.

The J gene is TRBJ2-1, the V gene TRBV10-2, with 13 bases fitting TRBD2. CDR3 length: 15 amino acids. The germline V gene encodes CDR1 WSHSY and CDR2 SAAADI. V dropped 5 bases and J dropped 8; count of bases not matched to a gene: 6. This CDR3 is CASSTGTSGNYEQFF. The CDR3 DNA follows: TGCGCCAGCAGTACCGGGACTAGCGGGAACTATGAGCAGTTCTTC.

This clone was seen just once. The CDR3 region has the DNA TGTGCCAGCCTGGGACAGGGTAGTAGCTACGAGCAGTACTTC. It is translated as CASLGQGSSYEQYF. The chain links TRBV2 to TRBJ2-7; 9 bases are shared with TRBD1. Trimming at V came to 8 bases and at J to 3 bases, leaving 8 bases not matched to a gene. This CDR3 region has 14 residues. Germline assignment: CDR1 SNHLY and CDR2 FYNNEI.